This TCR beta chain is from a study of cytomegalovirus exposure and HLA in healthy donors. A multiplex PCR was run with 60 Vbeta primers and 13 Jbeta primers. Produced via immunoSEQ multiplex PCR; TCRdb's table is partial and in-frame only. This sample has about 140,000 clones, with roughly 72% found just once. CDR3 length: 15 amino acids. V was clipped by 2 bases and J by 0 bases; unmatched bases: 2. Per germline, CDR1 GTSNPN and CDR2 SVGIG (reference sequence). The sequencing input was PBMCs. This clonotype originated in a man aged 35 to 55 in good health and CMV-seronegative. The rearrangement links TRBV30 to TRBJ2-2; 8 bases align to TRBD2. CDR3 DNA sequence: TGTGCCTGGAGTAACGGGAGGGCGAACACCGGGGAGCTGTTTTTT. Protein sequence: CAWSNGRANTGELFF.